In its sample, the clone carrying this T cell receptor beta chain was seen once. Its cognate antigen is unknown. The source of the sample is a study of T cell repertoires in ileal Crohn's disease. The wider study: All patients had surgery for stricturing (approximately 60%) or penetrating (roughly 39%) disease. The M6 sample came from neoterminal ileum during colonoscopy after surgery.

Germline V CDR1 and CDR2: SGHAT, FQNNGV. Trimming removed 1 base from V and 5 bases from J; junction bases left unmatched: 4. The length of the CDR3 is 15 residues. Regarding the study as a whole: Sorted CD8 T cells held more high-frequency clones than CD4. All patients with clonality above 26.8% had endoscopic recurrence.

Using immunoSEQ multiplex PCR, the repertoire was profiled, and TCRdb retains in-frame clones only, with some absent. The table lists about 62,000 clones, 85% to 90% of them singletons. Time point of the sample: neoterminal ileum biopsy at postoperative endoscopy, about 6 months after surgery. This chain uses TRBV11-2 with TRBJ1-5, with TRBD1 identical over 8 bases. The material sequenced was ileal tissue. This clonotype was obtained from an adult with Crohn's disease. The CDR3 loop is CASSLGQGSHQPQHF. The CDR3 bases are TGTGCCAGCAGCTTAGGACAGGGGTCCCATCAGCCCCAGCATTTT.